The source of this T cell receptor beta chain is a study of T cells in Graves' hyperthyroidism and ophthalmopathy. General observations from the study: Onset of ophthalmopathy came a median approximately 6.9 months after the model predicted it.

Notes on this clonotype: What it binds is unknown.

Using RNA transcripts as the source, TCR beta CDR3 regions were amplified. Initially, a first-round RT-PCR of the TCR CDR3 employed the HTBI primer set. TCRdb ran MiXCR on the multiplex PCR reads and lists one entry per CDR3 protein. The sample lists around 540,000 distinct CDR3 sequences, about 16% seen once, with 29% in the top ten. The CDR3 length is 15 residues. Germline CDR1 and CDR2: DFQATT and SNEGSKA (reference sequence). V lost 5 bases and J lost 4, with 15 bases in between. Sample: blood. The sequence was collected from a woman aged 25 to 39 with Graves' ophthalmopathy. The V and J genes are TRBV20-1 and TRBJ1-6, with TRBD1 as a possible D gene (5 bases). CDR3 coding DNA: TGCAGTGCTCCCATTGGGGCACCTTATAATTCACCCCTCCACTTT. It translates to CSAPIGAPYNSPLHF.